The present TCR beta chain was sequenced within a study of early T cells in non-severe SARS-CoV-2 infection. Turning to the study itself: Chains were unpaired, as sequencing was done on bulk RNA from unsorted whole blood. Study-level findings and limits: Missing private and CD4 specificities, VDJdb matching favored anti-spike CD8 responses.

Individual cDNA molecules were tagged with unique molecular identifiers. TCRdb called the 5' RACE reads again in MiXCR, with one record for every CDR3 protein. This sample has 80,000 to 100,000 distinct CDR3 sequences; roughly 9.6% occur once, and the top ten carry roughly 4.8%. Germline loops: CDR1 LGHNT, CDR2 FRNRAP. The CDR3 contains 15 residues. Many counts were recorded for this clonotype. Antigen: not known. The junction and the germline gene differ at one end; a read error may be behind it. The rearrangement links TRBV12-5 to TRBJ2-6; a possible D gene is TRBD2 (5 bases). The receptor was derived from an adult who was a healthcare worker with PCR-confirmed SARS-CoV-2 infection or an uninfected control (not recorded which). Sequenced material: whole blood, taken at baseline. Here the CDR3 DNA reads TGTGCTAGTGGCTTGGGGAGCTCTGGGGCCAACGTCCTGACTTTC. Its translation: CASGLGSSGANVLTF.